Detailed here is one T cell receptor (beta chain). Its antigen is not known. This entry belongs to a study of blood T cells in healthy people across ages. Alongside a J-beta primer mix, a sample-barcoded 5' primer served in a second PCR lasting roughly 6 to 11 cycles. MiXCR was run by TCRdb on the 5' RACE reads, yielding one entry per CDR3 protein. The sample lists under 1,000,000 distinct CDR3 sequences, around 36% occurring once. Trimming cost V 3 bases and J 7 bases; bases outside gene matches: 8. This CDR3 spans 14 amino acids. Germline V gene lookup returns CDR1 SGDLS and CDR2 YYNGEE. Findings of the study overall: Roughly linearly, TCR beta diversity per million T cells fell as age increased.

The V gene is TRBV9, the J gene TRBJ1-2, with 8 bases fitting TRBD1. The sample comprised blood. This clonotype was sampled from a man in his late teens or twenties in good health. The CDR3 nucleotides are TGTGCCAGCAGCGCCGCGGACAGGGTCCTTGGCTACACCTTC. Translation: CASSAADRVLGYTF.